The rows below give T cell receptor beta chains drawn from one sample of a study of response to subunit inactivated influenza vaccine. From the RT-PCR reads, TCRdb called clonotypes with MiXCR, one entry per CDR3 protein. This table has over 650,000 distinct CDR3 sequences, 15% to 20% appearing once. The specimen was PBMCs from blood, collected around 5 days after vaccination. Source of these receptors: a middle-aged man who received an inactivated influenza vaccine. The CDR3 runs from the conserved cysteine through the conserved F or W. D genes are given only for firm matches. The size field is filled for only some rows; it gives once, few, many or a size class.

D gene,V gene,clone size,J gene,CDR3 protein,CDR3 DNA
NA,TRBV15,few,TRBJ2-3,CATSRSRETITDTQYF,TGTGCCACCAGCAGGAGCCGAGAGACGATTACAGATACGCAGTATTTT
TRBD1,TRBV5-5,NA,TRBJ2-5,CASSLLSGGHFQETQYF,TGTGCCAGCAGCTTGTTGTCAGGGGGACACTTTCAAGAGACCCAGTACTTC
TRBD1,TRBV6-2/TRBV6-3,few,TRBJ2-2,CASSSGQGVANTGELFF,TGTGCCAGCAGTTCGGGACAGGGGGTCGCGAACACCGGGGAGCTGTTTTTT
TRBD2,TRBV11-2,many,TRBJ2-2,CASSLGLAGYTGELFF,TGTGCCAGCAGCTTAGGACTAGCGGGATACACCGGGGAGCTGTTTTTT
NA,TRBV20-1,NA,TRBJ2-7,CSASRQGTYEQYF,TGCAGTGCTAGTAGGCAGGGAACCTACGAGCAGTACTTC
TRBD2,TRBV9,NA,TRBJ2-2,CASSASSGDTGELFF,TGTGCCAGCAGCGCTTCTAGCGGGGACACCGGGGAGCTGTTTTTT
NA,TRBV5-1,NA,TRBJ2-7,CASSLVAIGSSYEQYF,TGCGCCAGCAGCTTGGTAGCGATTGGATCATCCTACGAGCAGTACTTC
TRBD2,TRBV10-2,NA,TRBJ2-3,CASGGSSGVGGTDTQYF,TGCGCCAGCGGAGGGTCTAGCGGGGTGGGTGGCACAGATACGCAGTATTTT
TRBD2,TRBV28,NA,TRBJ2-1,CASSPNPRWASSGRPYNEQFF,TGTGCCAGCAGTCCCAACCCCCGCTGGGCTTCTAGCGGGAGACCCTACAATGAGCAGTTCTTC
TRBD2,TRBV6-2/TRBV6-3,many,TRBJ2-2,CASSFVIAGDPGELFF,TGTGCCAGCAGTTTCGTGATAGCGGGAGACCCCGGGGAGCTGTTTTTT
TRBD1,TRBV24-1,NA,TRBJ2-2,CATSDSIIGTGARTPNTGELFF,TGTGCCACCAGTGACTCTATAATCGGGACAGGGGCCAGGACACCGAACACCGGGGAGCTGTTTTTT
NA,TRBV20-1,NA,TRBJ2-3,CSCTSMDNTDTQYF,TGCAGCTGCACGAGTATGGACAACACAGATACGCAGTATTTT
NA,TRBV4-2,NA,TRBJ1-6,CASSQDHLGGSPLHF,TGTGCCAGCAGCCAAGACCACCTGGGAGGTTCACCCCTCCACTTT
NA,TRBV9,NA,TRBJ2-3,CASSPAPQDTDTQYF,TGTGCCAGCAGCCCAGCCCCACAGGACACAGATACGCAGTATTTT
TRBD1,TRBV12-3/TRBV12-4,NA,TRBJ2-7,CASSRQGLGEQYF,TGTGCCAGCAGCCGACAGGGATTAGGCGAGCAGTACTTC
TRBD2,TRBV7-9,few,TRBJ2-1,CASTLEGSSGRGNEQFF,TGTGCCAGCACCCTAGAGGGGTCTAGCGGGAGGGGCAATGAGCAGTTCTTC
TRBD1,TRBV15,many,TRBJ2-1,CATSSGQLNEQFF,TGTGCCACCAGCTCGGGACAGCTGAATGAGCAGTTCTTC
TRBD1,TRBV10-2,NA,TRBJ2-7,CASSESGAGGFYEQYF,TGCGCCAGCAGTGAGTCCGGGGCAGGGGGTTTCTACGAGCAGTACTTC
NA,TRBV20-1,few,TRBJ1-4,CSAHQESTNEKLFF,TGCAGTGCTCATCAAGAATCAACTAATGAAAAACTGTTTTTT
TRBD1,TRBV5-6,few,TRBJ1-6,CASSLGSPGGSSPLHF,TGTGCCAGCAGCTTAGGGTCCCCAGGGGGAAGTTCACCCCTCCACTTT
TRBD1,TRBV7-8,NA,TRBJ1-2,CASSGNRGNYGYTF,TGTGCCAGCAGCGGCAACAGGGGGAACTATGGCTACACCTTC
NA,TRBV12-3/TRBV12-4,few,TRBJ2-1,CASRREENEQFF,TGTGCCAGCAGGAGGGAGGAGAATGAGCAGTTCTTC
NA,TRBV4-3,few,TRBJ2-4,CASSQGRGLAKNIQYF,TGCGCCAGCAGCCAAGGGAGGGGACTAGCCAAAAACATTCAGTACTTC
NA,TRBV10-1,NA,TRBJ2-6,CASSERTTRSGANVLTF,TGCGCCAGCAGTGAAAGGACAACACGCTCTGGGGCCAACGTCCTGACTTTC
TRBD1,TRBV20-1,few,TRBJ2-2,CSADRADRANTGELFF,TGCAGTGCCGACCGGGCGGACAGGGCAAACACCGGGGAGCTGTTTTTT
NA,TRBV7-9,many,TRBJ1-1,CASSPPPNTEAFF,TGTGCCAGCAGCCCACCCCCGAACACTGAAGCTTTCTTT
TRBD2,TRBV4-3,few,TRBJ2-5,CASSQATSGVYQETQYF,TGCGCCAGCAGCCAAGCGACTAGCGGGGTCTACCAAGAGACCCAGTACTTC
NA,TRBV29-1,NA,TRBJ2-1,CSVGIRSGAYNEQFF,TGCAGCGTTGGTATCCGATCAGGGGCCTACAATGAGCAGTTCTTC
NA,TRBV7-9,few,TRBJ2-7,CASSLESGRSYEQYF,TGTGCCAGCAGCTTAGAATCAGGGAGATCCTACGAGCAGTACTTC
TRBD2,TRBV5-1,NA,TRBJ2-1,CASSFFLSGGAYNEQFF,TGCGCCAGCAGCTTCTTCCTTAGCGGGGGGGCCTACAATGAGCAGTTCTTC
NA,TRBV9,NA,TRBJ2-7,CASSNRDGNYEQYF,TGTGCCAGCAGCAACCGGGACGGGAACTACGAGCAGTACTTC
NA,TRBV11-1,NA,TRBJ2-3,CASSLDAGQKWDTQYF,TGTGCCAGCAGCTTAGACGCTGGACAGAAGTGGGATACGCAGTATTTT
TRBD2,TRBV20-1,few,TRBJ2-1,CSAWGTSLDNEQFF,TGCAGTGCATGGGGGACTAGCCTCGACAATGAGCAGTTCTTC
TRBD2,TRBV6-2/TRBV6-3,NA,TRBJ2-3,CATQSRENFGTQYF,TGTGCCACCCAATCGCGGGAGAATTTTGGTACGCAGTATTTT
NA,TRBV19,NA,TRBJ2-3,CASQLRWDTDTQYF,TGTGCCAGCCAACTAAGGTGGGACACAGATACGCAGTATTTT
NA,TRBV20-1,few,TRBJ2-7,CSASPRPGYEQYF,TGCAGTGCCAGCCCTCGACCCGGCTACGAGCAGTACTTC
NA,TRBV4-1,many,TRBJ2-7,CASSQEVVEAGREQYF,TGCGCCAGCAGCCAAGAGGTTGTGGAGGCGGGCAGGGAGCAGTACTTC
TRBD2,TRBV20-1,few,TRBJ2-1,CSVNRLAGGNDEQFF,TGCAGTGTCAACCGGCTAGCGGGAGGAAATGATGAGCAGTTCTTC
NA,TRBV4-1,few,TRBJ1-5,CASSQDRWAGNQPQHF,TGCGCCAGCAGCCAAGATCGTTGGGCAGGGAATCAGCCCCAGCATTTT
NA,TRBV12-3/TRBV12-4,many,TRBJ1-1,CASSLQQNTEAFF,TGTGCCAGCAGTTTACAACAAAACACTGAAGCTTTCTTT
NA,TRBV5-1,few,TRBJ2-3,CASRGATSTDTQYF,TGCGCCAGCAGGGGGGCGACTAGCACAGATACGCAGTATTTT
NA,TRBV12-5,NA,TRBJ2-3,CASGYEGRGDTQYF,TGTGCTAGTGGTTATGAGGGGCGAGGGGATACGCAGTATTTT